Listed below are T cell receptor beta chains from one sample, sequenced in a study of T cell responses to AZD1222 COVID-19 vaccine. The repertoire was sequenced with immunoSEQ multiplex PCR; TCRdb's copy has only in-frame clones and lacks some. The profile shows 150,000 or so clones, 86% of them singletons. Material: peripheral blood, obtained on day 0 of MenACWY control vaccination. Receptors originate from an adult in good health. Both conserved end residues are part of each CDR3. Rows give clone size only sometimes, using once, few, many, or a class for an expanded clone.

TRBV5-1,TRBJ1-5,few,CASSPDPLQPQHF
TRBV7-2,TRBJ2-2,-,CASSSRGTRFGELFF
TRBV5-1,TRBJ2-3,-,CASSLTGGRTDTQYF
TRBV30,TRBJ1-4,-,CAWSVLSINEKLFF
TRBV28,TRBJ2-5,-,CASSQTGTQVETQYF
TRBV6-6,TRBJ1-1,-,CASSLGSAAEAFF
TRBV4-2,TRBJ1-5,-,CASSHGTNQPQHF
TRBV28,TRBJ1-5,many,CASNPPRAYRGNQPQHF
TRBV6-1,TRBJ2-7,-,CASSESAGGRVYEQYF
TRBV20-1,TRBJ2-5,-,CSASREETQYF
TRBV19,TRBJ1-5,-,CASSMRQGHQPQHF
TRBV7-9,TRBJ2-7,-,CASATKGAHYEQYF
TRBV7-2,TRBJ1-2,-,CASSSGFRYGYTF
TRBV29-1,TRBJ2-3,-,CSVEDPPGTDTQYF
TRBV7-8,TRBJ1-5,-,CASSLVAGTSNQPQHF
TRBV28,TRBJ1-2,-,CASSLYGYYGYTF
TRBV28,TRBJ2-5,once,CASRKQGASRETQYF
TRBV18,TRBJ1-1,-,CASSPRTMNTEAFF
TRBV11-2,TRBJ2-3,once,CASSLTGDTQYF
TRBV27,TRBJ1-1,-,CASSLTGNTEAFF
TRBV18,TRBJ2-7,-,CASSPPIGQGSSYEQYF
TRBV6-5,TRBJ2-2,once,CASSYSQGANDGELFF
TRBV6-5,TRBJ1-6,-,CASSRTVNNSPLHF
TRBV6-4,TRBJ2-5,-,CASSTGQGSQETQYF
TRBV29-1,TRBJ1-5,-,CSVGSGVGQPQHF
TRBV19,TRBJ2-4,-,CAPKGGANIQYF
TRBV7-2,TRBJ1-2,-,CASSLNNGNYGYTF
TRBV5-4,TRBJ1-2,-,CASSLWTGGGGYTF
TRBV7-2,TRBJ2-1,-,CASSPGTSVHNEQFF
TRBV28,TRBJ1-3,-,CASSFTRISGNTIYF
TRBV28,TRBJ2-2,-,CASRTGQGGTGELFF
TRBV6-7,TRBJ1-1,-,CASSSGRHSLRGNTEAFF
TRBV24-1,TRBJ1-1,once,CATSLTGVTEAFF
TRBV10-3,TRBJ1-1,once,CATISGTARTEAFF
TRBV3-1/TRBV3-2,TRBJ1-5,-,CASSQDGTVGQPQHF
TRBV7-2,TRBJ2-3,-,CASSGAGTGKSDTQYF
TRBV24-1,TRBJ1-2,-,CATSDSRRGNYGYTF
TRBV24-1,TRBJ2-1,-,CATSDQGRGQYNEQFF
TRBV10-1,TRBJ2-5,-,CASSESIRWQGSGTGRLETQYF
TRBV27,TRBJ1-2,-,CASRDFPYRDRANYGYTF
TRBV5-8,TRBJ1-4,-,CASSLKGRGEKLFF
TRBV5-5,TRBJ1-4,-,CASSPGGANEKLFF
TRBV28,TRBJ1-2,-,CASRGQGINYGYTF
TRBV27,TRBJ2-7,-,CASRLAGNYEQYF
TRBV7-3,TRBJ1-1,-,CASSSGERTEAFF
TRBV3-1/TRBV3-2,TRBJ1-4,-,CASSPTVANEKLFF
TRBV5-4,TRBJ2-7,once,CASSLGLAGAYEQYF
TRBV19,TRBJ1-2,-,CATKGTGPKHYGYTF
TRBV5-6,TRBJ2-7,-,CASSLGRRAYEQYF
TRBV7-9,TRBJ1-1,once,CASSAPDRRNTEAFF
TRBV5-4,TRBJ1-3,once,CASSLETTGNTIYF